Below, 10 T cell receptor beta chains from the same sample are listed, as sequenced in a study of cytomegalovirus exposure and HLA in healthy donors. The PCR used 60 Vbeta and 13 Jbeta primers. The protocol was immunoSEQ multiplex PCR, while the TCRdb copy is restricted to in-frame clones and leaves out a portion. This table lists roughly 73,000 clones. The sequencing sample was made of PBMCs. These receptors were taken from a female donor in good health and CMV-seropositive.

The chain employs TRBV5-1 and TRBJ1-1; TRBD1 matches at 10 bases. The junction had 1 base not matched to a gene; V was cut back by 4 bases and J by 4 bases. Germline loops: CDR1 SGHRS, CDR2 YFSETQ. The CDR3 extends over 13 amino acids. The CDR3, as DNA: TGCGCCAGCAGCGGGACAGGGGCCACTGAAGCTTTCTTT. It yields the protein CASSGTGATEAFF.

As for this clone: The sample carries other DNA sequences with the same CDR3. The V gene is TRBV2, the J gene TRBJ2-7; no clear D gene. CDR3 length: 11 amino acids. CDR1 and CDR2 from the germline V gene are SNHLY and FYNNEI. V was trimmed by 2 bases and J by 4 bases, leaving 3 bases between them. The CDR3 DNA sequence: TGTGCCAGCAGTGAATTATACGAGCAGTACTTC. This sequence encodes CASSELYEQYF.

In the case of this clone: A read error may account for a junction end that differs from germline. The genes are TRBV28 and TRBJ2-2; 7 nucleotides match TRBD1. The CDR3 covers 15 residues. From germline, CDR1 is MDHEN and CDR2 SYDVKM. This chain's CDR3 is CASRTGSLNAGELFF. In DNA form, the CDR3 reads TGTGCCAGCAGGACAGGGTCCTTGAACGCCGGGGAGCTGTTTTTT.

The chain joins TRBV5-5 to TRBJ1-6, with a possible D match to TRBD1 (6 bases). Germline loops: CDR1 SGHKS, CDR2 YYEKEE (reference sequence). The CDR3 consists of 16 residues. V lost 4 bases, J lost 5 bases, and 16 bases lay in between. As DNA, the CDR3 is TGTGCCAGCAGCCCGGGCGACAGGAGGAATAATTCACCCCTCCACTTT. Amino acids: CASSPGDRRNNSPLHF.

The chain couples TRBV7-8 to TRBJ1-3, with a tentative D call TRBD1 (6 bases). The CDR3 runs to 16 residues. Germline lookup yields CDR1 SGHVS and CDR2 FQNEAQ. V was pared by 3 bases and J by 0 bases, with 12 bases between. The CDR3 protein is CASSLDSPTSGNTIYF. Here the CDR3 DNA reads TGTGCCAGCAGCTTGGACAGCCCTACCTCTGGAAACACCATATATTTT.

Remarks on this clone: An end of the junction differs from the germline gene, which may be a read error. The sample holds other DNA sequences that translate to the same CDR3. The chain combines TRBV29-1 with TRBJ2-5, with a possible D match to TRBD1 (6 bases). CDR3 size: 12 residues. CDR1 is SQVTM, CDR2 ANQGSEA, per germline. CDR3 sequence reads: CSVVAGVETQYF. The CDR3 DNA reads TGCAGCGTTGTGGCAGGGGTGGAGACTCAGTACTTC.

The V gene is TRBV19, the J gene TRBJ2-7; D possibly corresponds to TRBD1 (6 bases). The CDR3 is 13 residues long. The germline gives CDR1 LNHDA, CDR2 SQIVND (reference sequence). The V end lost 4 bases, the J end lost 1 base, and 8 bases lay between the germline ends. The CDR3 nucleotides are TGTGCCAGTAGTAAGACAGGTTCCTACGAGCAGTACTTC. Protein sequence: CASSKTGSYEQYF.

For the CDR3, the DNA is TGCGCCAGCAGCCCGACGCTAGCGGGAGGGCCGGGTGAGCAGTTCTTC. Its translation is CASSPTLAGGPGEQFF. This chain links TRBV5-1 with TRBJ2-1; 12 bases align to TRBD2. The CDR3 length is 16 residues. Germline V lookup: CDR1 SGHRS, CDR2 YFSETQ. Germline trimming cut 4 bases from V and 9 bases from J; bases unmatched to any gene: 11.

The rearrangement uses TRBV18 and TRBJ1-2, with TRBD1 as a possible D gene (6 bases). The CDR3 has 12 residues. The germline V gene encodes CDR1 KGHSH and CDR2 LQKENI. Trimming took 5 bases from V and 6 from J, leaving 10 bases between them. The CDR3 sequence: CASSSTGDGYTF. The CDR3 bases are TGTGCCAGCTCATCGACAGGAGATGGCTACACCTTC.

V gene TRBV30 combines with J gene TRBJ1-5; D is undetermined. CDR3 length equals 12 residues. Trimming stripped 0 bases from V and 7 bases from J, with 7 bases between. The V gene's germline CDR1 is GTSNPN and CDR2 SVGIG (reference sequence). The CDR3 loop reads CAWSVRGQPQHF. The CDR3 bases are TGTGCCTGGAGTGTAAGAGGACAGCCCCAGCATTTT. Combining the CDR3 with reference TRBV30 and TRBJ1-5 gives the whole variable domain SQTIHQWPATLVQPVGSPLSLECTVEGTSNPNLYWYRQAAGRGLQLLFYSVGIGQISSEVPQNLSASRPQDRQFILSSKKLLLSDSGFYLCAWSVRGQPQHFGDGTRLSIL.